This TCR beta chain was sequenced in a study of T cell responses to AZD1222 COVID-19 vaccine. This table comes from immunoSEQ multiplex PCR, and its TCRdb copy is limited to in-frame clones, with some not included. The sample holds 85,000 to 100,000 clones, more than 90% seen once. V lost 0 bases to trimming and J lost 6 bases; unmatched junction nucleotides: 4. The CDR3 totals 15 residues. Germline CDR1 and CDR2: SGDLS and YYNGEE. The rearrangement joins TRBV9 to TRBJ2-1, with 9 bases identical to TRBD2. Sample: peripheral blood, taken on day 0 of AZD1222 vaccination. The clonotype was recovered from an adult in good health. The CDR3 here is CASSVGSGSGNEQFF. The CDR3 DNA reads TGTGCCAGCAGCGTAGGTAGCGGGAGCGGCAATGAGCAGTTCTTC. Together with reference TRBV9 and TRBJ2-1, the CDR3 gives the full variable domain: DSGVTQTPKHLITATGQRVTLRCSPRSGDLSVYWYQQSLDQGLQFLIQYYNGEERAKGNILERFSAQQFPDLHSELNLSSLELGDSALYFCASSVGSGSGNEQFFGPGTRLTVL.